These 25 T cell receptor beta chains originate from one sample sequenced in a study of radiation and T cells in renal cell carcinoma. Using immunoSEQ multiplex PCR, the repertoire was profiled, and TCRdb retains in-frame clones only, with some absent. This table has 15,000 or so clones, about three fifths appearing once. Indicated treatment: treatment-naive control, cytoreductive nephrectomy. The sample in question was tumor tissue, obtained from a patient whose treatment was nephrectomy without radiotherapy. The receptor set was obtained from a man aged 55 to 70 with renal cell carcinoma.

This clone was seen more than once but under ten times. The chain is built from TRBV6-1 and TRBJ1-2; 7 bases agree with TRBD1. Trimming removed 8 bases from V and 0 bases from J; junction bases left unmatched: 9. Germline loops: CDR1 MNHNS, CDR2 SASEGT. The CDR3 contains 15 residues. The DNA of the CDR3 is TGTGCCAGCCAAGCATCTGGGACAGCTAACTATGGCTACACCTTC. Translation gives CASQASGTANYGYTF.

This clone is labeled as medium-sized. In DNA, the CDR3 is TGTGCCAGCAGTGAGTCCGGGGTAGCCTTACTGTTTTTT. Its protein is CASSESGVALLFF. The chain employs TRBV6-1 and TRBJ1-4; no reliable D call. Trimming took off 3 bases at V and 13 bases at J, with 15 bases between the two ends. The CDR3 totals 13 residues. CDR1 is MNHNS and CDR2 is SASEGT in the germline V gene.

The rearrangement links TRBV5-8 to TRBJ1-4; D may be TRBD1 (5 bases). V was clipped by 1 base and J by 4 bases, with 11 bases between them. CDR1 and CDR2 from the germline V gene are SGHTS and YDEGEE. This CDR3 spans 15 amino acids. CDR3 nucleotides: TGTGCCAGCAGCTTGATCGGGGGGGGTAATGAAAAACTGTTTTTT. Translation gives CASSLIGGGNEKLFF.

Relative to its sample, this clone is medium-sized. CDR3 coding DNA: TGTGCTAGGAGGCTAGCGGGACCCTCCCAGCAGTACTTC. It translates to CARRLAGPSQQYF. The chain employs TRBV11-1 and TRBJ2-7; 9 bases are shared with TRBD2. The germline V gene has CDR1 SGHAT and CDR2 FQDESV (reference sequence). The CDR3 contains 13 residues.

The chain combines TRBV19 with TRBJ2-3; 9 nucleotides agree with TRBD2. Germline V gives CDR1 LNHDA, CDR2 SQIVND (reference sequence). Trimming at V came to 1 base and at J to 4 bases, leaving 3 bases not matched to a gene. The CDR3 totals 15 residues. CDR3 sequence reads: CASSIGGRAPDTQYF. In DNA, the CDR3 is TGTGCCAGTAGTATAGGCGGGAGGGCCCCAGATACGCAGTATTTT.

V and J are TRBV7-8 and TRBJ2-3; 10 bases are a match to TRBD1. Germline CDR1 reads SGHVS; CDR2 reads FQNEAQ. The CDR3 runs 17 residues. V trimming: 1 base; J trimming: 6 bases; junction bases outside the gene matches: 10. The DNA of the CDR3 is TGTGCCAGCAGCTTAGAACGGGACAGGGGCCAAGGGGATACGCAGTATTTT. Amino acids: CASSLERDRGQGDTQYF. The complete variable domain, with remaining parts taken from reference TRBV7-8 and TRBJ2-3, reads GAGVSQSPRYKVAKRGQDVALRCDPISGHVSLFWYQQALGQGPEFLTYFQNEAQLDKSGLPSDRFFAERPEGSVSTLKIQRTQQEDSAVYLCASSLERDRGQGDTQYFGPGTRLTVL.

The J gene is TRBJ2-6, the V gene TRBV5-8; D remains ambiguous. CDR1 SGHTS and CDR2 YDEGEE come from the germline V gene. This CDR3 is 16 amino acids long. Trimming shortened V by 4 bases and J by 2 bases, and 13 bases separated the two germline ends. CDR3 loop: CASSGLVVTGANVLTF. CDR3 bases: TGTGCCAGCAGCGGCCTTGTTGTAACTGGGGCCAACGTCCTGACTTTC.

A single count supports this clone. This chain connects TRBV6-4 to TRBJ2-3; TRBD1 matches at 11 bases. This CDR3 is built from 14 residues. Germline-derived CDR1 and CDR2 are MRHNA and SNTAGT. The ends lost 4 bases at V and 4 bases at J; junction bases unmatched: 1. This chain's CDR3 is CASSGTGGADTQYF. CDR3 in DNA: TGTGCCAGCAGTGGGACAGGGGGCGCAGATACGCAGTATTTT.

The chain is built from TRBV6-6 and TRBJ2-1, with TRBD1 identical over 8 bases. V shed 7 bases, J shed 5 bases, and the junction held 10 bases outside the gene matches. The CDR3 is made up of 15 amino acids. Germline CDR1 reads MNHNY; CDR2 reads SVGAGI (reference sequence). Written as DNA, the CDR3 is TGTGCCAGCACGTCTCCCGACAGGGGAAACAATGAGCAGTTCTTC. Residues: CASTSPDRGNNEQFF.

The rearrangement links TRBV28 to TRBJ2-7; no firm D call. This CDR3 spans 13 amino acids. The germline V gene encodes CDR1 MDHEN and CDR2 SYDVKM. V was cut by 5 bases and J by 5 bases, with 13 bases left in between. The CDR3 DNA follows: TGTGCCAGCAGTAAGGGCGTCCGGGACGAGCAGTACTTC. It translates to CASSKGVRDEQYF.

The chain is built from TRBV6-5 and TRBJ2-1, with TRBD1 as a possible D gene (6 bases). This CDR3 region has 11 residues. Germline CDR1 is MNHEY and CDR2 is SVGAGI. The V and J ends lost 6 bases and 12 bases respectively, with 12 bases between them. The DNA of the CDR3 is TGTGCCAGCAGAACAGGGCATTGGCAGTTCTTC. It yields the protein CASRTGHWQFF.

The gene calls are TRBV30 and TRBJ1-2; D may be TRBD1 (5 bases). Trimming took 5 bases from V and 4 from J, leaving 14 bases between them. The CDR3 contains 13 residues. Germline values: CDR1 GTSNPN, CDR2 SVGIG (reference sequence). CDR3 coding DNA: TGTGCCTGGGACCATACGGGGCTCTATGGCTACACCTTC. Translated: CAWDHTGLYGYTF.

This sequence joins TRBV5-5 and TRBJ2-5, with D possibly TRBD1 on 6 matching bases. Trimming took off 0 bases at V and 0 bases at J, with 15 bases between the two ends. Per germline, CDR1 SGHKS and CDR2 YYEKEE (reference sequence). The CDR3 sequence is 17 residues long. The CDR3 sequence is CASSLAMGTPYQETQYF. CDR3 DNA sequence: TGTGCCAGCAGCTTGGCAATGGGGACACCGTACCAAGAGACCCAGTACTTC.

This clone is termed medium-sized. This sequence joins TRBV13 and TRBJ2-7, with D unclear. V gave up 2 bases and J gave up 2 bases, with 4 bases separating them. The CDR3 has 12 residues. CDR1 PRHDT and CDR2 FYEKMQ come from the germline V gene (reference sequence). CDR3 in DNA: TGTGCCAGCAGCTTAAGGCCCTACGAGCAGTACTTC. Translating it yields CASSLRPYEQYF.

This clone turned up a few times. The chain has TRBV6-5 and TRBJ1-1; no clear D. Between the trimmed V and J ends, which lost 7 bases and 0 bases, there was a span of 15 bases. CDR3 size: 15 residues. Looked up from germline, CDR1 is MNHEY and CDR2 is SVGAGI. The CDR3 loop reads CASTMDGNMNTEAFF. DNA for the CDR3: TGTGCCAGCACCATGGACGGAAACATGAACACTGAAGCTTTCTTT.

The chain is built from TRBV6-5 and TRBJ2-3; D may correspond to TRBD1 or TRBD2 (5 bases each). This CDR3 has 11 amino acids. In germline, CDR1 is MNHEY, CDR2 SVGAGI. V was pared by 6 bases and J by 7 bases, with 8 bases between. The CDR3 reads CASRGDYTQYF. CDR3 nucleotides: TGTGCCAGCAGGGGGGATTATACGCAGTATTTT.

In this sample, this clone turned up once. V is TRBV5-8 and J is TRBJ1-5, with TRBD1 matching over 8 bases. Germline loops: CDR1 SGHTS, CDR2 YDEGEE. This CDR3 comprises 15 residues. J gave up 7 bases and V 1 base, and 7 bases lay outside the gene matches. In DNA form, the CDR3 reads TGTGCCAGCAGCTTGTCCAGGGGGCACCGGCAGCCCCAGCATTTT. This codes for CASSLSRGHRQPQHF.

The genes are TRBV29-1 and TRBJ2-7; no definite D call. V was trimmed by 6 bases and J by 2 bases, leaving 14 bases between them. The CDR3 is 13 amino acids. Looked up from germline, CDR1 is SQVTM and CDR2 is ANQGSEA. Here the CDR3 reads CSVVQTPTYEQYF. CDR3 DNA: TGCAGCGTCGTCCAGACACCTACCTACGAGCAGTACTTC.

This clone was picked up a small number of times. The gene calls are TRBV2 and TRBJ2-7; D may be TRBD1 or TRBD2 (5 bases each). Germline V CDR1 and CDR2: SNHLY, FYNNEI. Trimming pared 8 bases from V and 3 bases from J, leaving 8 bases between. The CDR3 runs 11 residues. CDR3 loop: CASGDVYEQYF. In DNA, the CDR3 is TGTGCCAGCGGGGACGTCTACGAGCAGTACTTC.

J is TRBJ2-5 and V is TRBV29-1, with 9 bases matching TRBD1. J gave up 2 bases and V 6 bases, and 4 bases lay outside the gene matches. CDR3 length: 13 residues. Germline V gene lookup returns CDR1 SQVTM and CDR2 ANQGSEA. CDR3 nucleotides: TGCAGCGTGCGACAGGGGGTGCAAGAGACCCAGTACTTC. Translation gives CSVRQGVQETQYF.

The rearrangement uses TRBV6-1 and TRBJ1-5, with 8 bases aligning to TRBD1. The V segment lost 5 bases and the J segment 3 bases; nucleotides outside the gene matches: 3. CDR1 and CDR2 (germline): MNHNS, SASEGT. The CDR3 loop spans 14 amino acids. As DNA, the CDR3 is TGTGCCAGCAGTTTGGGACAGGTCAATCAGCCCCAGCATTTT. It codes for CASSLGQVNQPQHF.

The sample holds a few counts of this clone. The V gene is TRBV25-1, the J gene TRBJ1-1, with unresolved D. This CDR3 region has 13 residues. Between the trimmed V and J ends, which lost 8 bases and 6 bases, there was a span of 16 bases. Germline V CDR1 and CDR2: MGHDK, SYGVNS. The CDR3 bases are TGTGCCAGCCGCTGGATGGGGAGATCTGAAGCTTTCTTT. It encodes CASRWMGRSEAFF. Based on the CDR3 plus reference TRBV25-1 and TRBJ1-1, the full variable domain is EADIYQTPRYLVIGTGKKITLECSQTMGHDKMYWYQQDPGMELHLIHYSYGVNSTEKGDLSSESTVSRIRTEHFPLTLESARPSHTSQYLCASRWMGRSEAFFGQGTRLTVV.

This chain links TRBV7-2 with TRBJ2-5, with D uncertain. The germline V and J ends were trimmed by 3 bases and 6 bases, with 11 bases remaining between them. The CDR3 length is 13 residues. Germline CDR1 reads SGHTA; CDR2 reads FQGNSA. CDR3: CASSLNEGKTQYF. Written as DNA, the CDR3 is TGTGCCAGCAGCTTGAATGAAGGAAAGACCCAGTACTTC.

The chain employs TRBV5-4 and TRBJ2-1, with D perhaps TRBD1 or TRBD2 (7 bases each). Germline-derived CDR1 and CDR2 are SGHNT and YYREEE (reference sequence). V gave up 7 bases and J gave up 2 bases, with 19 bases separating them. The CDR3 has 16 residues. The CDR3 region has the DNA TGTGCCAGCTCCTCAGCAGGGGGGGACGCCTACAATGAGCAGTTCTTC. It codes for CASSSAGGDAYNEQFF.

The chain links TRBV6-5 to TRBJ1-4, with 8 bases that match TRBD1. J gave up 12 bases and V 2 bases, and 11 bases lay outside the gene matches. CDR1 and CDR2 from the germline V gene are MNHEY and SVGAGI. This CDR3 is 15 amino acids long. The DNA for the CDR3 is TGTGCCAGCAGTTACGGGCAGGGGGCCGGGCGCGAACTGTTTTTT. It encodes CASSYGQGAGRELFF.